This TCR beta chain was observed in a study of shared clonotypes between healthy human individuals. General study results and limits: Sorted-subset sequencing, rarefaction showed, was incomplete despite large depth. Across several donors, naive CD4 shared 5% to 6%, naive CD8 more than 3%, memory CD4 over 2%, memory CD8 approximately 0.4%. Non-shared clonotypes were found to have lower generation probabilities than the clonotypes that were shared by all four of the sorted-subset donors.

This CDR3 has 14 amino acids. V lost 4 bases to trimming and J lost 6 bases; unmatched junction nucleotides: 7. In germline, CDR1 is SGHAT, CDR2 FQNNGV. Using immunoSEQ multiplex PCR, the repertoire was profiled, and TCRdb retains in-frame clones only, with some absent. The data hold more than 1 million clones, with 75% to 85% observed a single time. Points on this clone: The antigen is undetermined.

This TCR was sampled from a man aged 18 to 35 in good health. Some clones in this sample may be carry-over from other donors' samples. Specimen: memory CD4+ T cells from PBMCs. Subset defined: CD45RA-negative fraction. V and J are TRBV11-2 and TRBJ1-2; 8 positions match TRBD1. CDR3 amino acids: CASSSAGGAHGYTF. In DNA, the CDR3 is TGTGCCAGCAGCTCCGCAGGGGGCGCGCATGGCTACACCTTC.